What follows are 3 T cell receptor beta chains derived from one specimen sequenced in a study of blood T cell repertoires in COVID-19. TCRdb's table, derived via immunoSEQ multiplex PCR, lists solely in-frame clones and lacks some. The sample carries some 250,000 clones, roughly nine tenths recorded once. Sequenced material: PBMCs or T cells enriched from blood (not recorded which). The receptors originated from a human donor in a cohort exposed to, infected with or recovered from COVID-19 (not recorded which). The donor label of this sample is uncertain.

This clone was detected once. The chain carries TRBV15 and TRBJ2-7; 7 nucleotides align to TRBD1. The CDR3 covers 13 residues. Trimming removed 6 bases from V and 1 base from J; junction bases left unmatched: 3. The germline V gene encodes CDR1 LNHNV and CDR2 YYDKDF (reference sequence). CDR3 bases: TGTGCCACCAGGGCAGGGGGATCCTACGAGCAGTACTTC. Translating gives CATRAGGSYEQYF.

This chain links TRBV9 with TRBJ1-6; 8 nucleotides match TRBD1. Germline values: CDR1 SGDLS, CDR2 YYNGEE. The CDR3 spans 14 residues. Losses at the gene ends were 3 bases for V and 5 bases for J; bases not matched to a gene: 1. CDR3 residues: CASSGGQDNSPLHF. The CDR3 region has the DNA TGTGCCAGCAGCGGGGGACAGGATAATTCACCCCTCCACTTT.

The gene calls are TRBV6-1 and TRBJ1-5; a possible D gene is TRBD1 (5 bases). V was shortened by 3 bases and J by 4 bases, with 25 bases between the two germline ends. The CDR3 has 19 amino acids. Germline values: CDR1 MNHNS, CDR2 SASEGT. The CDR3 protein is CASSEGFSSGGVSNQPQHF. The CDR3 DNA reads TGTGCCAGCAGTGAGGGGTTTAGTTCGGGGGGTGTTTCTAATCAGCCCCAGCATTTT.